The 9 T cell receptor beta chains below were found in one sample sequenced in a study of OX40 agonist ivuxolimab in advanced cancers. Repertoires were generated with immunoSEQ multiplex PCR, while TCRdb's copy carries only in-frame clones and drops some. Among about 19,000 clones, 60% to 85% were seen once, and the ten largest hold roughly 20%. Sequencing was performed on CD4+ or CD8+ T cells sorted from blood, taken in a trial of the OX40 agonist ivuxolimab. The receptors derive from an adult with an advanced solid tumor such as melanoma, head and neck, liver or kidney cancer.

The gene calls are TRBV13 and TRBJ2-7, with a possible D match to TRBD2 (5 bases). The CDR3 sequence is 15 residues long. Trimming shortened V by 6 bases and J by 0 bases, and 15 bases separated the two germline ends. Per germline, CDR1 PRHDT and CDR2 FYEKMQ (reference sequence). The CDR3 DNA reads as TGTGCCAGCAGTCATAGCCCGGACTCCTCCTACGAGCAGTACTTC. Protein sequence: CASSHSPDSSYEQYF.

The rearrangement joins TRBV2 to TRBJ1-2, with D unclear. CDR1 SNHLY and CDR2 FYNNEI come from the germline V gene. V lost 6 bases to trimming and J lost 0 bases, with 17 bases between them. The CDR3 covers 16 residues. The CDR3 DNA follows: TGTGCCAGCAGACTAACTACAGCGAACCCTAACTATGGCTACACCTTC. This gives the protein CASRLTTANPNYGYTF.

V gene TRBV28 combines with J gene TRBJ1-4; D not certain. The CDR3 is made up of 15 amino acids. Between the trimmed V and J ends, which lost 2 bases and 3 bases, there was a span of 10 bases. Germline V CDR1 and CDR2: MDHEN, SYDVKM. The CDR3: CASSLVSPPNEKLFF. Here the CDR3 DNA reads TGTGCCAGCAGTTTAGTCTCACCCCCTAATGAAAAACTGTTTTTT.

A few counts support this clone. V gene TRBV6-6 combines with J gene TRBJ2-5, with TRBD2 matching over 7 bases. This CDR3 comprises 13 residues. Trimming cost V 8 bases and J 7 bases; bases outside gene matches: 10. Per the germline V gene, CDR1 is MNHNY and CDR2 is SVGAGI (reference sequence). The CDR3 sequence is CASSWSGDRTQYF. CDR3 in DNA: TGTGCCAGCTCGTGGAGCGGGGATAGGACCCAGTACTTC.

The chain carries TRBV6-4 and TRBJ2-3, with 10 bases lining up with TRBD2. V was clipped by 0 bases and J by 1 base; unmatched bases: 1. The CDR3 covers 16 residues. Germline V CDR1 and CDR2: MRHNA, SNTAGT. CDR3 in amino acids: CASSDSSGGGTDTQYF. The CDR3 nucleotides are TGTGCCAGCAGTGACTCGAGCGGGGGGGGCACAGATACGCAGTATTTT.

The genes are TRBV7-9 and TRBJ1-2; TRBD1 matches 8 bases. Germline V gene data show CDR1 as SEHNR and CDR2 as FQNEAQ (reference sequence). The CDR3 loop spans 17 amino acids. V was clipped by 2 bases and J by 3 bases; unmatched bases: 11. The CDR3 sequence: CASSLWTGFNVDYGYTF. The CDR3 DNA sequence: TGTGCCAGCAGCTTATGGACAGGGTTCAACGTGGACTATGGCTACACCTTC.

The chain is built from TRBV21-1 and TRBJ2-5; TRBD2 is the table's D call and was not checked against the DNA. TRBV21-1 is deemed a pseudogene. The CDR3 spans 15 residues. In nucleotides, the CDR3 is TGTGCCAGCATCGTTGAGGGGGGGGCCCAAGAGACCCAGTACTTC. Translating gives CASIVEGGAQETQYF.

The J gene is TRBJ2-7, the V gene TRBV4-3, with TRBD1 matching 10 bases. The germline gives CDR1 LGHNA, CDR2 YSLEER. CDR3 length: 15 residues. The V and J ends lost 6 bases and 1 base, in that order; junction bases with no gene match: 6. CDR3 in DNA: TGCGCCAGCAGTCCCGGGACAGGGGTGTCCTACGAGCAGTACTTC. The encoded protein is CASSPGTGVSYEQYF.

V gene TRBV9 combines with J gene TRBJ2-7; D uncertain. The CDR3 runs 16 residues. Trimming stripped 4 bases from V and 2 bases from J, with 19 bases between. Germline V gene sequence: CDR1 SGDLS, CDR2 YYNGEE. The chain's CDR3 is CASSPREGLPTYEQYF. The CDR3 DNA is TGTGCCAGCAGCCCTAGAGAAGGGCTCCCCACCTACGAGCAGTACTTC.